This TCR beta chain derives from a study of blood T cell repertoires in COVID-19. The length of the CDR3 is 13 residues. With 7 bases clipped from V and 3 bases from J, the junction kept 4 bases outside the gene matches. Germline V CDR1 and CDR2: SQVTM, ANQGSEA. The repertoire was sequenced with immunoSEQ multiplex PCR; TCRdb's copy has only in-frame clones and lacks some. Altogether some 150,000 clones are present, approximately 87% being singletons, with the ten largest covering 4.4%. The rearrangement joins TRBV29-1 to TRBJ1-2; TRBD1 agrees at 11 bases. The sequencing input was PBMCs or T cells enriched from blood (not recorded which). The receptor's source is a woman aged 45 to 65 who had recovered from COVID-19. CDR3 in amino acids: CSAGQGADYGYTF. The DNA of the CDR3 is TGCAGCGCCGGACAGGGGGCGGACTATGGCTACACCTTC.